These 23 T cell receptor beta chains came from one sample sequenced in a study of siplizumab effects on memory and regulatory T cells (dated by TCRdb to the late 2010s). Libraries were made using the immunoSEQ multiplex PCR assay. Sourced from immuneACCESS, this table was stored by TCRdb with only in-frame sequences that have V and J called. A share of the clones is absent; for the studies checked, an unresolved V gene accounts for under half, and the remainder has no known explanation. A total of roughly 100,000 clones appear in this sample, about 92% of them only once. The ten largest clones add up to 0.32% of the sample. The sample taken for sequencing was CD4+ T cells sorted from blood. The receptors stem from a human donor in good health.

The CDR3 loop is CASSLGSGDQPQHF. As DNA, the CDR3 is TGCGCCAGCAGCTTGGGATCAGGGGATCAGCCCCAGCATTTT. V gene TRBV5-1 combines with J gene TRBJ1-5; TRBD1 is a possible D gene (6 bases). Trimming took off 0 bases at V and 5 bases at J, with 9 bases between the two ends. There are 14 residues in the CDR3. The V gene's germline CDR1 is SGHRS and CDR2 YFSETQ.

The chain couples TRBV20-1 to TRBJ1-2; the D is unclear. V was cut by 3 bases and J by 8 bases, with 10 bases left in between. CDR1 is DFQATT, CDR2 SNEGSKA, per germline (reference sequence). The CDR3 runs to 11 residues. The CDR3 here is CSASGDRGYTF. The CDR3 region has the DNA TGCAGTGCTAGTGGCGACCGGGGCTACACCTTC.

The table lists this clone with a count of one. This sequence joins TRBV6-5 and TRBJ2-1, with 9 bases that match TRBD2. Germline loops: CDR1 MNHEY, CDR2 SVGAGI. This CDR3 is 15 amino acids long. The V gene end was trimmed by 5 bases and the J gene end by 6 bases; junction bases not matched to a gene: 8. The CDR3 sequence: CASSIQAGGFNEQFF. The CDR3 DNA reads TGTGCCAGCAGTATCCAAGCGGGGGGTTTCAATGAGCAGTTCTTC.

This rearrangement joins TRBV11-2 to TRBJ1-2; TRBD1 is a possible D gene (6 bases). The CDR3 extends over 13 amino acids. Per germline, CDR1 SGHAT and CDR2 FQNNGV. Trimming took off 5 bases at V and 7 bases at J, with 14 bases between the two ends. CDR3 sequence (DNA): TGTGCCAGCAGCCCCCGACAGGCCCCTGGCTACACCTTC. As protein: CASSPRQAPGYTF.

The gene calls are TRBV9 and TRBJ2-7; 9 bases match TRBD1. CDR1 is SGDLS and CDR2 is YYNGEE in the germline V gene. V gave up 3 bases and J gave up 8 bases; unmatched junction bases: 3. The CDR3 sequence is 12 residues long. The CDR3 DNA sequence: TGTGCCAGCAGCGCGGGACAGGGTAAGCAGTACTTC. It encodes CASSAGQGKQYF.

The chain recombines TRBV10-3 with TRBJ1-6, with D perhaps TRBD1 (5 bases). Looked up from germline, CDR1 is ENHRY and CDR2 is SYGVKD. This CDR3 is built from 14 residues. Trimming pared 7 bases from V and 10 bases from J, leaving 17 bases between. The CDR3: CAINQSGGSSPLHF. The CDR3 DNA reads TGTGCCATCAACCAATCGGGGGGTAGCTCACCCCTCCACTTT.

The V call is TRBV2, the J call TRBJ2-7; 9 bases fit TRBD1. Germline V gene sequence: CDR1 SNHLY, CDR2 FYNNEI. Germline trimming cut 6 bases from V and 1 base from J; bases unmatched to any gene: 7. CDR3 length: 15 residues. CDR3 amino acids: CASRLRQGGSYEQYF. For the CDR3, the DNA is TGTGCCAGCAGATTAAGACAGGGGGGATCCTACGAGCAGTACTTC. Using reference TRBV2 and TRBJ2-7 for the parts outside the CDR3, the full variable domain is EPEVTQTPSHQVTQMGQEVILRCVPISNHLYFYWYRQILGQKVEFLVSFYNNEISEKSEIFDDQFSVERPDGSNFTLKIRSTKLEDSAMYFCASRLRQGGSYEQYFGPGTRLTVT.

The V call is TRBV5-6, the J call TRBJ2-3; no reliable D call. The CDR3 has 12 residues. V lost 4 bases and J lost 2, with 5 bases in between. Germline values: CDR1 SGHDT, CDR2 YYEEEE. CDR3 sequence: CASSTVTDTQYF. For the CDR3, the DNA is TGTGCCAGCAGCACGGTCACAGATACGCAGTATTTT.

In DNA form, the CDR3 reads TGTGCCAGTAGCGGGACCGGGGTCGGGGAGCTGTTTTTT. It specifies CASSGTGVGELFF. This chain connects TRBV19 to TRBJ2-2, with D possibly called TRBD1 or TRBD2 (5 bases each). Trimming left V 6 bases short and J 7 bases short, with 12 bases between. Germline V gene data show CDR1 as LNHDA and CDR2 as SQIVND (reference sequence). The CDR3 totals 13 residues. The full variable domain, with the rest looked up from reference TRBV19 and TRBJ2-2, is DGGITQSPKYLFRKEGQNVTLSCEQNLNHDAMYWYRQDPGQGLRLIYYSQIVNDFQKGDIAEGYSVSREKKESFPLTVTSAQKNPTAFYLCASSGTGVGELFFGEGSRLTVL.

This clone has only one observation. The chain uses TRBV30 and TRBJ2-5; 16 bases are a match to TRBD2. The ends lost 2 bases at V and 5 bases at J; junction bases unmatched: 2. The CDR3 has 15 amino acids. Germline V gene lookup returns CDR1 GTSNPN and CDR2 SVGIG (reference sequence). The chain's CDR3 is CAWSPGLAGGETQYF. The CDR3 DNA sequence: TGTGCCTGGAGTCCGGGACTAGCGGGGGGGGAGACCCAGTACTTC.

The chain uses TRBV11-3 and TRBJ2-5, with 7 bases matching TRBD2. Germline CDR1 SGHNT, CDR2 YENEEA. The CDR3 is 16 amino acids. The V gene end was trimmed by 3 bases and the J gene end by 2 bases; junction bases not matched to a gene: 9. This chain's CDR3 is CASSFSQTSVQETQYF. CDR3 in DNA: TGTGCCAGCAGCTTTTCCCAAACTAGCGTACAAGAGACCCAGTACTTC.

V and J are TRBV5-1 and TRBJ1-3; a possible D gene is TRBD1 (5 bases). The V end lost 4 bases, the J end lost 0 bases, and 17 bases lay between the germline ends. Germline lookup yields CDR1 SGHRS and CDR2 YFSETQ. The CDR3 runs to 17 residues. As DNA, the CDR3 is TGCGCCAGCAGCGAAATAGGCGGGACTCACTCTGGAAACACCATATATTTT. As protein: CASSEIGGTHSGNTIYF.

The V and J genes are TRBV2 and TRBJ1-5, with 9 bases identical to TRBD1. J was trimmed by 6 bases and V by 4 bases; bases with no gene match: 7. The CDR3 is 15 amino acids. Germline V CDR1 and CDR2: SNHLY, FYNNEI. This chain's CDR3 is CASSADRGFGQPQHF. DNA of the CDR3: TGTGCCAGCAGTGCGGACAGGGGCTTTGGTCAGCCCCAGCATTTT.

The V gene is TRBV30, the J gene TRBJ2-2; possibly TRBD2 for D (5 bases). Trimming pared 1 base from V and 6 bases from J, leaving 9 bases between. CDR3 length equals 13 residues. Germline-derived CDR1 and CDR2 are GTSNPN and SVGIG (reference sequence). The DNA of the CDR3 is TGTGCCTGGAGTGGGGGAGTTCCCGGGGAGCTGTTTTTT. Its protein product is CAWSGGVPGELFF. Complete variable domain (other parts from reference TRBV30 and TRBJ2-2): SQTIHQWPATLVQPVGSPLSLECTVEGTSNPNLYWYRQAAGRGLQLLFYSVGIGQISSEVPQNLSASRPQDRQFILSSKKLLLSDSGFYLCAWSGGVPGELFFGEGSRLTVL.

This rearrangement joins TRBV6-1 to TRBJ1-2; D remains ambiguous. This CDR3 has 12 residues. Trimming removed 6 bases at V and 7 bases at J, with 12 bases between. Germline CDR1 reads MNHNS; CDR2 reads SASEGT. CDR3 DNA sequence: TGTGCCAGCAGGGCCCTCTGGGTTGGCTACACCTTC. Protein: CASRALWVGYTF.

As DNA, the CDR3 is TGTGCCAGCAGCCAAGAAGCGGGGGGCGGTGGACTGTTTTTT. It specifies CASSQEAGGGGLFF. V gene TRBV4-2 combines with J gene TRBJ1-4; a possible D gene is TRBD1 (6 bases). This CDR3 has 14 amino acids. Trimming stripped 0 bases from V and 13 bases from J, with 15 bases between. In germline, CDR1 is LGHNA, CDR2 YNFKEQ.

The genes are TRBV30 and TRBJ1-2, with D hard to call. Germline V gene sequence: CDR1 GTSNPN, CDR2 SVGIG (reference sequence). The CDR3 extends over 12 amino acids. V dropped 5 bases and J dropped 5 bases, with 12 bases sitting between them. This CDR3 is CAWGTGGYGYTF. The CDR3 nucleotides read TGTGCCTGGGGTACTGGTGGGTATGGCTACACCTTC.

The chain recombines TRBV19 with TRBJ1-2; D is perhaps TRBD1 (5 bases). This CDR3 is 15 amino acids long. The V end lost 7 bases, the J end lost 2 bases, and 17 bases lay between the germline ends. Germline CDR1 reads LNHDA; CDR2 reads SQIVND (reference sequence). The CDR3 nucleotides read TGTGCCAGTAACCCGACCTTGACAGCGAACTATGGCTACACCTTC. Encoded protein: CASNPTLTANYGYTF.

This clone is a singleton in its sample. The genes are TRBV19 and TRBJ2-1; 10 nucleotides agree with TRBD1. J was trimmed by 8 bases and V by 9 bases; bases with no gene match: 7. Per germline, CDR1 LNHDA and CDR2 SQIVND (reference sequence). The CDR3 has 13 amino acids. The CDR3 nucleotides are TGTGCCAGCCGGGACAGGGGAGCCGATGAGCAGTTCTTC. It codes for CASRDRGADEQFF.

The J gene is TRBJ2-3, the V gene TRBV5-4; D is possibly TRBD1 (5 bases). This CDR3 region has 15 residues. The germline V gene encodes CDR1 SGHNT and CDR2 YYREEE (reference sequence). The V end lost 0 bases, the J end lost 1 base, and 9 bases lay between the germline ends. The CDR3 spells CASSLADSRTDTQYF. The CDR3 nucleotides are TGTGCCAGCAGCTTGGCCGACAGCCGCACAGATACGCAGTATTTT. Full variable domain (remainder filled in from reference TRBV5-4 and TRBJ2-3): ETGVTQSPTHLIKTRGQQVTLRCSSQSGHNTVSWYQQALGQGPQFIFQYYREEENGRGNFPPRFSGLQFPNYSSELNVNALELDDSALYLCASSLADSRTDTQYFGPGTRLTVL.

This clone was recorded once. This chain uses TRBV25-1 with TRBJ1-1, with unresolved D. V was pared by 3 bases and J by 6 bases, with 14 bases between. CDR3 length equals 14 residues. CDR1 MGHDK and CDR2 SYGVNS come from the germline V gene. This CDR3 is CASSDTNIGAEAFF. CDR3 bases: TGTGCCAGCAGTGACACAAATATCGGGGCTGAAGCTTTCTTT.

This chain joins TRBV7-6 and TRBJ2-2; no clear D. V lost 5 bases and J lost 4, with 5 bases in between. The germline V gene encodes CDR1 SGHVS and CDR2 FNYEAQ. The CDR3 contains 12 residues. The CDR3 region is CASSSLTGELFF. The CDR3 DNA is TGTGCCAGCAGCAGCCTCACCGGGGAGCTGTTTTTT.

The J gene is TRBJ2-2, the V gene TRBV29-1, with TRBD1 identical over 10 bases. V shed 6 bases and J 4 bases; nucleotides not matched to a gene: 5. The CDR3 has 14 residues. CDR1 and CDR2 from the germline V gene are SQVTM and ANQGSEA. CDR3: CSVAWTGGTGELFF. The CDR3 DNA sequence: TGCAGCGTCGCCTGGACAGGGGGCACCGGGGAGCTGTTTTTT.